This paragraph covers one T cell receptor (beta chain) sequence. The method was immunoSEQ multiplex PCR; TCRdb's version includes in-frame clones alone and lacks a portion of them. This repertoire shows about 64,000 clones, about 91% found once; its top ten account for about 0.46%. These data are taken from a study of OX40 agonist ivuxolimab in advanced cancers. Here the sequenced sample was CD4+ or CD8+ T cells sorted from blood, taken in a trial of the OX40 agonist ivuxolimab. This TCR was recovered from an adult with an advanced solid tumor such as melanoma, head and neck, liver or kidney cancer.

DNA of the CDR3: TGTGCCAGCAGTTTATGGGCCAGGCAGAACACCGGGGAGCTGTTTTTT. Encoded protein: CASSLWARQNTGELFF. The chain has TRBV27 and TRBJ2-2, with D hard to call. The germline CDR1 and CDR2 sequences are MNHEY and SMNVEV (reference sequence). The CDR3 loop spans 16 amino acids. V lost 1 base and J lost 1, with 10 bases in between.